One TCR beta chain is described in this entry. Which antigen it targets is not known. Base qualities are not recorded, but no much larger clone differs from it by a single base. In total, around 600 healthy bone marrow donors made up the cohort. At the time of sampling, every cohort member was nominally healthy, though immune exposures that went unrecorded were likely present. The donor was CMV seropositive and belonged to the group of some 290 seropositive cohort members. A peripheral blood sample was provided by each donor, and peripheral blood mononuclear cells were used for TCR beta sequencing. Genomic DNA was extracted from the blood cell samples with the Qiagen DNeasy Blood Extraction Kit. The data stem from a study of cytomegalovirus exposure and HLA in healthy donors (dated by TCRdb to 2016 to 2017). Broadly, across the study: An earlier analysis of more than 550 of the donors reported 276 Gb of sequence data and 90 million to 120 million unique TCR beta sequences obtained from around 180 million T cells. Around 330 gigabases of sequencing data and 75 million to 85 million unique TCR sequences made up an early release that covered fewer than 650 HLA-typed donors. The genetic ancestry cluster associated with self-reported Caucasian donors included 70% to 85% of the 398 genotyped donors. The study aimed to test whether cataloging public T cell receptors could reveal signatures of past pathogen exposure. The study used immunosequencing to profile the T cell repertoires of approximately 630 subjects and linked those repertoires to cytomegalovirus serostatus. Along with the approximately 700-subject first cohort, a separate validation cohort of approximately 110 different subjects was used. To predict cytomegalovirus infection status, the study combined high-throughput TCR immunosequencing, statistical association of individual TCRs with disease status, and machine learning. In a later analysis, previously published TCR beta repertoires from about 670 donors were re-analyzed and high-resolution HLA genotyping was added so that TCR occurrence patterns could be studied. Rather than drawing on any new phenotypic data, the later analysis identified candidate immune exposures from TCR beta sequences and the way those sequences occurred across donors. An earlier analysis of 587 of the donors applied high-throughput TCR beta sequencing to assess whether each TCR beta V gene segment acted as functional or pseudogenic. Donor age, sex, ethnicity and CMV serostatus were compiled alongside the repertoire data. A later genetic analysis used genome-wide SNP genotypes for about three fifths of the 666 donors, treating that subset as a discovery cohort. All discovery cohort repertoires had been generated using a single sequencing platform. HLA typing covered class I and class II loci at four-digit resolution. Typing coverage varied by locus: roughly 620-630 donors for A, B, C, DRB1 and DQB1; 522 for DQA1; nearly 610 for DPA1; about 450 for DPB1. Five DR-DQ haplotypes were treated as single units for association and clustering because of strong linkage in the cohort. On average, 235,054 unique TCR beta nucleotide sequences were sequenced per donor among 398 genotyped donors of the cohort, with around 19% of those sequences being non-productive. Broad study findings and their caveats: Specific HLA alleles were associated with around 18,000 TCR beta sequences at a false discovery rate of 0.05 in a later analysis. For the cohort, immune exposure information was limited to CMV serostatus. Because HLA typing was unavailable for some donors at each locus, only the typed subset was used in association tests. The cohort was sequenced for TCR beta chains only, and without alpha or paired-chain data the features that could be detected were limited. According to a later genetic analysis, donors in an Asian-associated ancestry cluster had fewer N-insertions in productive TCRs than the approximately 610-donor mean. Roughly uniform sequencing depth across donors was assumed in presence/absence analyses, although this assumption may not hold. The sequencing pipeline was judged likely to have produced a cluster of highly shared sequence variants as a technical artifact. The authors suggested that the approach could potentially be extended to other disease states and immunological phenotypes. In a later analysis, several top co-occurrence clusters were reported to appear linked to parvovirus B19, influenza, CMV and Epstein-Barr virus. V-gene and J-gene trimming of TCR beta chains was associated with a missense DCLRE1C variant in a later genetic analysis, and the association was replicated in an independent cohort. Because counts were too low, seventeen rarely observed V segments, including chromosome 9 orphons, were excluded from the earlier analysis of about 500 of the donors. The classifier was reported to diagnose cytomegalovirus status with high specificity and sensitivity in both the original and validation cohorts. A further reported finding was that TCR beta sequences accurately predicted the HLA-A and HLA-B alleles for most subjects in the first cohort. In the study, some 180 TCR beta chains were listed as associated with cytomegalovirus. In a later analysis, TCR association rates were found to vary across HLA loci, with the most associated TCRs seen for DRB1 alleles and the fewest for HLA-C alleles. A few of the identified cytomegalovirus-associated TCR beta chains were confirmed in vitro to be specific for cytomegalovirus antigens. According to a later analysis, most CMV-associated TCR beta chains appeared to be HLA-restricted, and the HLA associations seemed to be driven largely by CMV exposure. Most TCR sequences were observed very rarely across donors, whereas some public TCRs were present in many individuals. Linkage disequilibrium might explain the correlated functional status among segregating V segments, but an unknown experimental factor could not be excluded. Broadly in line with IMGT annotations, most TCR beta V segments showed up in productive rearrangements about 87% or about 30% of the time in an earlier analysis of around 550 of the donors. Compared with equally common non-associated chains, HLA-associated TCR beta chains in a later analysis were more clonally expanded and had lower generation probabilities. When HLA alleles, especially DR and DQ, strongly co-occurred, attributing TCR associations to individual alleles was difficult. Some IMGT-functional V segments, including TRBV6-2 and TRBV6-3, could not be told apart with the 87-base-pair reads, so those segments were excluded.

For CDR1 and CDR2, the germline V gene lists SGHTA and FQGTGA. The trim is 5 bases for V and 4 bases for J, with a gap of 11 bases between the germline ends. Spanning cysteine to phenylalanine, the CDR3 consists of 13 amino acids. Of the read, only the CDR3 DNA is kept; its 39 bases are in frame from base 1. Library method: the immunoSEQ multiplex PCR assay. For the multiplex PCR, a mixture combining 60 forward primers for TCR Vbeta segments and 13 reverse primers for TCR Jbeta segments was used. The CDR3 region of rearranged TCR beta genes was amplified from genomic DNA with a multiplex PCR assay. The amplified TCR beta libraries were sequenced on the Illumina HiSeq System as 87-base-pair reads. As for the authors' bioinformatics: In a later analysis, some 80 million unique TCR beta chains were counted across the 500 to 850 repertoires, and roughly 9.9 million of these chains were shared by at least two donors. A nearest-neighbor algorithm error-corrected the raw reads and collapsed the reads into unique sequences, merging closely related sequences to remove PCR and sequencing errors. To assign V, D and J gene segments, CDR3 sequences were aligned to IMGT reference sequences. For a sequence to be retained, a match of at least six nucleotides to both a V gene segment and a J gene segment was required. Rearrangements were called productive when the CDR3 lacked stop codons and stayed in frame with V and J; all others were non-productive. CDR3 was defined by IMGT convention, running from the second conserved V-encoded cysteine to the conserved J-encoded phenylalanine. In an earlier analysis of around 600 of the donors, sequences lacking an unambiguous match to a single V gene segment were excluded. An earlier analysis of 450 to 650 of the donors called V segments functional above 56.7% productive rearrangements and segregating when the between-donor standard deviation exceeded 5%. A statistical classification framework was built to diagnose cytomegalovirus status from the catalog of TCR beta chain sequences. V and J gene assignment, in a later analysis, came from comparing TCR nucleotide sequences with IMGT/GENE-DB human TR gene sequences. The TCRdist pipeline was used in a later analysis to assign CDR3 sequences and most-parsimonious VDJ recombination scenarios. A later analysis defined each TCR beta chain by its CDR3 amino acid sequence plus V-gene family, and excluded reads lacking a unique V-gene family. To address suspected cross-contamination and a sequencing artifact, a later analysis removed a few hundred highly shared, low-generation-probability nucleotide sequences. For each public chain, a later analysis derived a clonal expansion index from normalized ranks of inferred template counts within each repertoire. A later analysis computed generation probabilities with a VDJ recombination model fitted to out-of-frame rearrangements, and checked the results against IGoR. In a later analysis, TCR-TCR, TCR-HLA and TCR-CMV co-occurrence was scored with hypergeometric tests, and a repertoire-size bias correction was applied to TCR pairs. In a later analysis, false discovery rates were estimated by permuting HLA or CMV assignments 20 times. In a later analysis, co-occurring TCRs were grouped with DBSCAN, and TCRdist sequence similarity was added when clustering was performed within HLA-allele-positive subsets. Repertoires with fewer than 30,000 or more than 120,000 public chains, plus five repertoires with anomalous nucleotide sharing, were excluded from co-occurrence clustering. The table was pulled from immuneACCESS by TCRdb, which kept in-frame rearrangements only. Such tables lose some clones; where checked, under half of the loss comes from unresolved V genes, and the rest has no known cause. The V and J calls and the clone size are those of that table, but D and trimming were determined from the DNA. Present in this sample are approximately 180,000 clones, approximately 85% of which were seen just once. The top ten clones comprise around 5% of the sample.

The chain is encoded by TRBV7-3 joined to TRBJ1-1; D gene: possibly TRBD1, on 5 matching bases. The source is a girl aged 10-17 years in good health and CMV-seropositive. The specimen sequenced was PBMCs. The DNA reads as follows: TGTGCCAGCAGCATGCAGGGCGTCACTGAAGCTTTCTTT. It encodes CASSMQGVTEAFF.